This T cell receptor (beta chain) was retrieved from a study of control samples from healthy donors and cancer patients. Sequenced by immunoSEQ multiplex PCR; TCRdb stores in-frame clones only, minus some. The top ten clones hold 8% of a sample with some 100,000 clones, 93% of them seen once. Germline CDR1 GTSNPN, CDR2 SVGIG (reference sequence). V dropped 0 bases and J dropped 0 bases, with 12 bases sitting between them. The CDR3 runs to 15 residues. The material sequenced was blood. The TCR comes from a man aged 18 to 35 in good health. The rearrangement links TRBV30 to TRBJ2-7; D possibly corresponds to TRBD1 (5 bases). The CDR3 here is CAWSVQWGRSYEQYF. Written as DNA, the CDR3 is TGTGCCTGGAGTGTACAATGGGGCCGCTCCTACGAGCAGTACTTC.